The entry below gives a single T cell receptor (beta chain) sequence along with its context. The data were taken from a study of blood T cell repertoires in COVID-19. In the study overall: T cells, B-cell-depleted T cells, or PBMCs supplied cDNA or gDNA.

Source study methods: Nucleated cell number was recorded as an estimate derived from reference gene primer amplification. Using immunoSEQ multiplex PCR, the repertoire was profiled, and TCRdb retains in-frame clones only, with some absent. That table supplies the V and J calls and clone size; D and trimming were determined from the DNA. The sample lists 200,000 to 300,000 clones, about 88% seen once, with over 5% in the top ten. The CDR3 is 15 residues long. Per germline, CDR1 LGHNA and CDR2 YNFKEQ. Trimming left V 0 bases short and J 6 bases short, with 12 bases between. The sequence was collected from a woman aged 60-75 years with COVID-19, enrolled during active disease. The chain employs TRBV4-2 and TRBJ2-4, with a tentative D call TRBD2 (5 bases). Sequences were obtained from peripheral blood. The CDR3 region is CASSQEWASSNIQYF. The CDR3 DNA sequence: TGTGCCAGCAGCCAAGAGTGGGCTAGCTCAAACATTCAGTACTTC.